What follows is one TCR beta chain and its context. The target antigen is unknown. The CDR3 has 15 residues. Germline V gene sequence: CDR1 SEHNR, CDR2 FQNEAQ (reference sequence). V dropped 1 base and J dropped 5 bases, with 12 bases sitting between them. Assay: immunoSEQ multiplex PCR; the TCRdb copy retains only in-frame clones and omits some. The sample lists 70,000 to 75,000 clones, about 85% occurring once. These data originate in a study of OX40 agonist ivuxolimab in advanced cancers. Whole-study context: Ivuxolimab was delivered to patients intravenously every 2 weeks at doses spanning 0.01 to 10 mg/kg. Regarding the study as a whole: Relative to CD4+ cells, CD8+ T cells on average had more expanded clones.

This sample comprised CD4+ or CD8+ T cells sorted from blood, obtained in a trial of the OX40 agonist ivuxolimab. J is TRBJ2-1 and V is TRBV7-9; the D gene is possibly TRBD2 (6 bases). This sequence was found in an adult with an advanced solid tumor such as melanoma, head and neck, liver or kidney cancer. The CDR3 sequence is CASSLGVAVNNEQFF. For the CDR3, the DNA is TGTGCCAGCAGCTTAGGGGTAGCGGTTAACAATGAGCAGTTCTTC.